The 18 T cell receptor beta chains below all came from one sample that was sequenced in a study of glioma-infiltrating T cells after dendritic cell vaccination. Time point defined: after dendritic cell vaccination, including at tumor progression/relapse. Measured with immunoSEQ multiplex PCR; TCRdb has only the in-frame clones, and not every one. This sample has fewer than 65,000 clones, with roughly 90% found just once. The sequencing here drew on blood, taken after dendritic cell vaccination. These receptors were collected from a human donor with glioblastoma.

This chain joins TRBV7-2 and TRBJ1-2; maybe TRBD1 (6 bases). Per the germline V gene, CDR1 is SGHTA and CDR2 is FQGNSA. V gave up 3 bases and J gave up 3 bases, with 14 bases separating them. The CDR3 contains 15 residues. The CDR3 loop reads CASSLTGGVYYGYTF. CDR3 in DNA: TGTGCCAGCAGCTTGACGGGGGGCGTGTACTATGGCTACACCTTC. The complete variable domain, with remaining parts taken from reference TRBV7-2 and TRBJ1-2, reads GAGVSQSPSNKVTEKGKDVELRCDPISGHTALYWYRQSLGQGLEFLIYFQGNSAPDKSGLPSDRFSAERTGGSVSTLTIQRTQQEDSAVYLCASSLTGGVYYGYTFGSGTRLTVV.

The V and J genes are TRBV6-1 and TRBJ1-5, with D possibly matching TRBD1 (6 bases). Germline V gene sequence: CDR1 MNHNS, CDR2 SASEGT. The CDR3 extends over 15 amino acids. V was shortened by 6 bases and J by 0 bases, with 12 bases between the two germline ends. The DNA for the CDR3 is TGTGCCAGCAGGGACAGAGAATATAGCAATCAGCCCCAGCATTTT. Translation gives CASRDREYSNQPQHF.

CDR3 nucleotides: TGTGCCAGCAGCTTAAATTTAAGGGGAACTAGCGGAGCCTACGAGCAGTACTTC. Its translation: CASSLNLRGTSGAYEQYF. This chain connects TRBV7-2 to TRBJ2-7, with 8 bases matching TRBD2. The CDR3 covers 18 residues. In germline, CDR1 is SGHTA, CDR2 FQGNSA. V trimming: 2 bases; J trimming: 2 bases; junction bases outside the gene matches: 14.

The CDR3, as DNA: TGTGCCAGCAGCGCCTGGTTTTCGGGCACAGATACGCAGTATTTT. Amino acid sequence: CASSAWFSGTDTQYF. V gene TRBV9 combines with J gene TRBJ2-3, with unresolved D. Germline CDR1 reads SGDLS; CDR2 reads YYNGEE. Deletions cut 3 bases from V and 1 base from J, with 12 bases between. This CDR3 comprises 15 residues.

This clone was seen once. The chain joins TRBV28 to TRBJ1-2; tentatively, D is TRBD1 (5 bases). The V end was cut by 6 bases, the J end by 1 base, with 12 bases between. The CDR3 totals 14 residues. Looked up from germline, CDR1 is MDHEN and CDR2 is SYDVKM. CDR3 nucleotides: TGTGCCAGCAGCAAAACCCAGGGTAACTATGGCTACACCTTC. Protein sequence: CASSKTQGNYGYTF.

The gene calls are TRBV6-1 and TRBJ1-3; 7 bases line up with TRBD1. The CDR3 runs 15 residues. The V and J ends lost 8 bases and 1 base, in that order; junction bases with no gene match: 8. Germline V CDR1 and CDR2: MNHNS, SASEGT. CDR3 region: CASSRDSASGNTIYF. DNA for the CDR3: TGTGCCAGCTCTCGGGACAGCGCTTCTGGAAACACCATATATTTT.

The V and J genes are TRBV5-1 and TRBJ1-3; D ambiguous. The germline CDR1 and CDR2 sequences are SGHRS and YFSETQ. The CDR3 totals 15 residues. V was trimmed by 3 bases and J by 2 bases, leaving 12 bases between them. CDR3 DNA: TGCGCCAGCAGCTCTACCCGGTTACCTGGAAACACCATATATTTT. Translated: CASSSTRLPGNTIYF.

V is TRBV15 and J is TRBJ2-1; D ambiguous. The CDR3 has 12 residues. The V gene's germline CDR1 is LNHNV and CDR2 YYDKDF (reference sequence). Trimming removed 5 bases from V and 8 bases from J, with 10 bases in between. Here the CDR3 reads CATSLNSDEQFF. DNA for the CDR3: TGTGCCACCAGCCTCAACTCGGATGAGCAGTTCTTC.

The chain recombines TRBV28 with TRBJ2-7; 13 nucleotides agree with TRBD2. The CDR3 loop spans 15 amino acids. Germline loops: CDR1 MDHEN, CDR2 SYDVKM. The J segment lost 7 bases and the V segment lost 6 bases, leaving 9 bases of the junction unmatched. CDR3 amino acids: CASRKGTSGKGEQYF. In DNA, the CDR3 is TGTGCCAGCAGAAAAGGGACTAGCGGGAAGGGGGAGCAGTACTTC.

Concerning this clone: The same CDR3 can be traced to other DNA sequences in this sample. This chain uses TRBV18 with TRBJ1-2, with a weak D call TRBD1 (6 bases). V gave up 6 bases and J gave up 2 bases, with 10 bases separating them. The V gene's germline CDR1 is KGHSH and CDR2 LQKENI. This CDR3 region has 13 residues. This CDR3 reads CASSPDRNYGYTF. DNA for the CDR3: TGTGCCAGCTCTCCGGACAGAAACTATGGCTACACCTTC.

The chain joins TRBV2 to TRBJ2-1; 10 bases are a match to TRBD2. This CDR3 comprises 14 residues. With V trimmed by 6 bases and J by 9 bases, 8 bases remained unmatched. CDR1 is SNHLY and CDR2 is FYNNEI in the germline V gene. The DNA of the CDR3 is TGTGCCAGCAGCTCACTAGCGGGAAGGGTTGAGCAGTTCTTC. The encoded protein is CASSSLAGRVEQFF.

The genes are TRBV7-6 and TRBJ2-1; 7 bases map to TRBD1. J was trimmed by 5 bases and V by 6 bases; bases with no gene match: 16. CDR3 size: 17 residues. Germline CDR1 and CDR2: SGHVS and FNYEAQ. CDR3 sequence reads: CASSLNPWGQLNNEQFF. In DNA form, the CDR3 reads TGTGCCAGCAGTCTTAACCCGTGGGGACAGCTTAACAATGAGCAGTTCTTC.

CDR3 sequence (DNA): TGTGCCAGCAGCTTAAGGACAGGGATTAACACTAATGAAAAACTGTTTTTT. This sequence encodes CASSLRTGINTNEKLFF. The chain couples TRBV7-2 to TRBJ1-4; 8 bases are shared with TRBD1. The trim removed 2 bases at V and 2 bases at J, leaving 7 bases unmatched. The CDR3 loop spans 17 amino acids. The germline V gene has CDR1 SGHTA and CDR2 FQGNSA.

The rearrangement uses TRBV5-8 and TRBJ1-3; D is possibly TRBD1 (6 bases). Trimming cost V 7 bases and J 4 bases, with 21 bases left between them. Germline V gives CDR1 SGHTS, CDR2 YDEGEE. The CDR3 sequence is 16 residues long. The CDR3 sequence is CASGLDSSFKGNTIYF. The DNA for the CDR3 is TGTGCCAGCGGTCTGGACAGTTCATTTAAGGGAAACACCATATATTTT.

The rearrangement links TRBV7-6 to TRBJ1-1; D possibly corresponds to TRBD1 (6 bases). Germline V gene lookup returns CDR1 SGHVS and CDR2 FNYEAQ. V lost 0 bases and J 12 bases, leaving 11 bases between the germline ends. This CDR3 spans 12 amino acids. The CDR3 protein is CASSLATGPPFF. The CDR3, as DNA: TGTGCCAGCAGCTTAGCGACAGGTCCACCTTTCTTT.

The chain has TRBV6-6 and TRBJ2-7; a possible D gene is TRBD2 (6 bases). The CDR3 sequence is 14 residues long. The ends were cut back, 2 bases at V and 0 bases at J, with 8 bases in the middle. Germline CDR1 and CDR2: MNHNY and SVGAGI (reference sequence). CDR3 amino acids: CASSYGGVSYEQYF. The CDR3 DNA follows: TGTGCCAGCAGTTACGGCGGGGTCTCCTACGAGCAGTACTTC.

The chain links TRBV4-2 to TRBJ2-4; 10 bases agree with TRBD2. Losses at the gene ends were 0 bases for V and 0 bases for J; bases not matched to a gene: 8. This CDR3 comprises 19 residues. The germline V gene encodes CDR1 LGHNA and CDR2 YNFKEQ. CDR3 sequence reads: CASSQDVLAGYIAKNIQYF. In nucleotides, the CDR3 is TGTGCCAGCAGCCAAGATGTACTAGCGGGGTATATAGCCAAAAACATTCAGTACTTC.

This clone appeared once. The chain joins TRBV5-6 to TRBJ2-7; TRBD2 matches at 7 bases. The junction had 6 bases not matched to a gene; V was cut back by 3 bases and J by 3 bases. CDR3 size: 14 residues. Germline V gene sequence: CDR1 SGHDT, CDR2 YYEEEE. Here the CDR3 DNA reads TGTGCCAGCAGCTCCTGGGGGGGGATCTACGAGCAGTACTTC. Translation gives CASSSWGGIYEQYF.